The following is a TCR beta chain sequence with its context. This clone's antigen is unknown. No clone much larger than this one lies a single base away; base qualities are absent. Interpreted using the paper, the time point label stands for: about 28 days (+/-7) after the second vaccine dose. AZD1222 recipients given second doses at about 4 weeks or at about 12 weeks were pooled, since spike-specific TCR depth and breadth were not found to differ between the two schedules. Vaccinee samples came from UK trials COV001 and COV002, including a single-blind randomized controlled phase 2/3 trial of AZD1222 (ChAdOx1 nCoV-19) in healthy adults. Trial participant PBMC samples were collected at day 0 and day 28 after the second dose for TCRbeta chain sequencing. These data come from a study of T cell responses to AZD1222 COVID-19 vaccine (dated by TCRdb to the early 2020s). About the full investigation: A total of approximately 230 trial participants underwent TCR sequencing, of whom 207 received two doses of AZD1222 and around 25 received two doses of the MenACWY control vaccine. Trial participants were enrolled by age into subgroups of 18-55, 56-69 and 70-plus years, and approximately 150, 30 and 60 TCR-sequenced participants, respectively, were included in these subgroups. Beyond this particular receptor, the publication reports: Because no day 14 peak-response samples were available, repertoires were characterized only after the peak T cell response. Conclusions about previously exposed vaccinees are limited, since just 6 or 7 AZD1222 recipients were seropositive for SARS-CoV-2 at baseline. Most participants were white British and females outnumbered males, and the authors suggested that clonal diversity may have been underestimated. Epitopes outside the regions mutated in the B.1.351 and B.1.1.7 variants were reportedly recognized by nearly half of the unique spike-specific TCRs. The whole spike protein was spanned by vaccine-associated CD4 TCRs, and dominant responses were seen in regions 160-218 and 743-854. A significant rise in spike-specific TCR breadth and depth was observed after two AZD1222 doses relative to day 0 and relative to MenACWY recipients. In the small 56-69-year group, the increase in depth fell short of significance, most likely because of low power.

Via the germline V gene, CDR1 is SGHRS and CDR2 YFSETQ. V lost 1 base and J lost 4 bases, and the count of bases not matched to a germline gene is 5. From cysteine to phenylalanine, the CDR3 is 16 amino acids long. Of all the DNA, just the CDR3 is kept, 48 bases in frame from base 1. The CDR3 regions of human TCRbeta chains were analyzed by immunosequencing. In the paper's pipeline: TCRs in the repertoires were matched against a reference library of SARS-CoV-2-specific TCRs that had been generated with the MIRA antigen-specificity platform. Breadth was defined as the fraction of unique TCRs that were SARS-CoV-2-associated, and depth was defined as the fraction of total T cells that were SARS-CoV-2-associated. Each spike-specific TCR was assigned to its reactive spike region and to a CD4 or CD8 class using the MIRA data. Log10-transformed breadth and depth values were compared by one-way ANOVA with Sidak's multiple comparisons tests. The table comes from immuneACCESS by way of TCRdb, which keeps in-frame sequences with V and J called. Part of the clones is missing from these tables; in studies checked, under half for an unresolved V gene and the rest for unknown reasons. The V and J calls and the clone size are those of that table, but D and trimming were determined from the DNA. The sample table contains about 270,000 clones; only one count was recorded for approximately 94% of them. The ten largest clonotypes hold 0.55% of the sample.

The clonotype comes from an adult who received the AZD1222 COVID-19 vaccine. The input for sequencing was peripheral blood, taken 28 days after the second AZD1222 dose. The chain was built from TRBV5-1 and TRBJ2-5; TRBD2 lines up with 12 middle nucleotides. The CDR3 is CASSLSLAGGGETQYF. The base sequence is TGCGCCAGCAGCTTGTCCCTAGCGGGAGGGGGAGAGACCCAGTACTTC.